This is a list of T cell receptor beta chains from one sample in a study of blood T cell repertoires in COVID-19. The repertoire was sequenced with immunoSEQ multiplex PCR; TCRdb's copy has only in-frame clones and lacks some. The sample contains over 150,000 clones, about 88% of which appear only once. The sample was peripheral blood. These receptors were collected from a man between 18 and 35 years old who had recovered from COVID-19. Each CDR3 is given with its conserved first and last residue. Each record gives: clone size, D gene, V gene, J gene, CDR3 protein, CDR3 DNA. D genes are given only for firm matches. Size values are once, few and many counts, or a class for expanded clones, and some rows have none.

-	TRBD2	TRBV10-3	TRBJ2-5	CASGTSGYQETQYF	TGTGCGTCCGGGACTAGCGGTTACCAAGAGACCCAGTACTTC
-	TRBD2	TRBV7-6	TRBJ2-7	CASSRRSGNSYEQYF	TGTGCCAGCAGCAGACGGAGCGGGAACTCCTACGAGCAGTACTTC
-	TRBD2	TRBV19	TRBJ2-3	CASSISPGLASTDTQYF	TGTGCCAGTAGTATCTCACCGGGACTAGCGAGCACAGATACGCAGTATTTT
-	-	TRBV20-1	TRBJ2-3	CSASPTPAGGDTQYF	TGCAGTGCTAGTCCCACGCCAGCGGGCGGAGATACGCAGTATTTT
-	-	TRBV11-2	TRBJ1-2	CASSLEGAGNYGYTF	TGTGCCAGCAGCTTAGAAGGGGCGGGGAACTATGGCTACACCTTC
-	-	TRBV18	TRBJ1-5	CASSPTAAPGGNQPQHF	TGTGCCAGCTCACCCACGGCAGCCCCGGGAGGCAATCAGCCCCAGCATTTT
-	TRBD1	TRBV19	TRBJ2-1	CASSRDRAKFF	TGTGCCAGTAGTAGGGACAGGGCAAAGTTCTTC
few	-	TRBV5-1	TRBJ2-7	CASSWGGEQYF	TGCGCCAGCTCCTGGGGAGGCGAGCAGTACTTC
-	TRBD1	TRBV5-1	TRBJ1-2	CASSPPGQGIYGYTF	TGCGCCAGCAGCCCCCCGGGACAGGGGATATATGGCTACACCTTC
-	-	TRBV15	TRBJ1-1	CATSRDTELHTEAFF	TGTGCCACCAGCAGAGACACGGAGCTCCACACTGAAGCTTTCTTT
-	-	TRBV27	TRBJ1-1	CASSHGVGTEAFF	TGTGCCAGCAGCCACGGGGTAGGCACTGAAGCTTTCTTT
-	-	TRBV6-5	TRBJ2-1	CASRNRGNEQFF	TGTGCCAGCAGGAATAGGGGAAATGAGCAGTTCTTC
-	TRBD1	TRBV6-6	TRBJ2-7	CASRGQGAFEQYF	TGTGCCAGCAGAGGACAGGGAGCCTTCGAGCAGTACTTC
-	-	TRBV10-3	TRBJ1-1	CAISRERGGTEAFF	TGTGCCATCAGCAGGGAGAGGGGGGGCACTGAAGCTTTCTTT
-	-	TRBV5-6	TRBJ1-2	CASRGPRRDYGYTF	TGTGCCAGCAGGGGCCCGAGACGAGACTATGGCTACACCTTC
-	TRBD1	TRBV2	TRBJ2-1	CASRGYRGHNEQFF	TGTGCCAGCAGGGGGTACAGGGGTCACAATGAGCAGTTCTTC
few	TRBD1	TRBV19	TRBJ1-5	CASRFVWTGKGVNQPQHF	TGTGCCAGCAGGTTTGTCTGGACAGGGAAGGGGGTCAATCAGCCCCAGCATTTT
-	TRBD2	TRBV9	TRBJ2-5	CASSALAGVETQYF	TGTGCCAGCAGCGCACTAGCGGGAGTAGAGACCCAGTACTTC
-	TRBD2	TRBV29-1	TRBJ2-1	CSVAWGYTSGIGGNEQFF	TGCAGCGTTGCTTGGGGGTATACTAGCGGGATCGGGGGAAATGAGCAGTTCTTC
-	-	TRBV29-1	TRBJ1-1	CSVDFRNTEAFF	TGCAGCGTTGATTTCAGGAACACTGAAGCTTTCTTT
-	TRBD2	TRBV27	TRBJ2-7	CASTSLAGFTYEQYF	TGTGCCAGCACCTCTCTAGCGGGGTTTACCTACGAGCAGTACTTC
-	TRBD1	TRBV7-9	TRBJ2-3	CASSLGQGGSKTDTQYF	TGTGCCAGCAGCCTTGGACAGGGAGGCTCTAAAACAGATACGCAGTATTTT
-	-	TRBV6-2/TRBV6-3	TRBJ2-1	CASSRSSHEQFF	TGTGCCAGCAGCCGAAGTAGCCATGAGCAGTTCTTC
-	-	TRBV12-3/TRBV12-4	TRBJ2-1	CASSFVPGHEQFF	TGTGCCAGCAGTTTCGTGCCGGGTCATGAGCAGTTCTTC
-	-	TRBV7-2	TRBJ2-3	CASSSKGGLTDTQYF	TGTGCCAGCAGCTCTAAGGGAGGACTCACAGATACGCAGTATTTT
-	-	TRBV27	TRBJ2-5	CASSPVGGLQETQYF	TGTGCCAGCAGTCCCGTTGGAGGACTCCAAGAGACCCAGTACTTC
few	-	TRBV4-1	TRBJ2-2	CASSQAGQKTGELFF	TGCGCCAGCAGCCAAGCTGGACAGAAGACCGGGGAGCTGTTTTTT
once	-	TRBV9	TRBJ2-7	CASSVGGSTGYEQYF	TGTGCCAGCAGCGTAGGAGGGAGTACGGGTTACGAGCAGTACTTC
-	-	TRBV6-5	TRBJ2-1	CASSYSDSNEQFF	TGTGCCAGCAGTTACTCCGACAGCAATGAGCAGTTCTTC
once	-	TRBV18	TRBJ2-3	CASSPTASTDTQYF	TGTGCCAGCTCACCGACAGCTAGCACAGATACGCAGTATTTT
-	-	TRBV19	TRBJ1-5	CASSIAGGPGNQPQHF	TGTGCCAGTAGTATAGCTGGAGGACCGGGAAATCAGCCCCAGCATTTT
-	-	TRBV5-1	TRBJ2-2	CASSLGHREGTGELFF	TGCGCCAGCAGCTTGGGTCATCGAGAGGGCACCGGGGAGCTGTTTTTT
-	-	TRBV7-2	TRBJ2-2	CASSSDTGELFF	TGTGCCAGCAGCTCAGACACCGGGGAGCTGTTTTTT
-	TRBD1	TRBV30	TRBJ1-6	CAWRPGQGTSPLHF	TGTGCCTGGAGACCCGGACAGGGCACTTCACCCCTCCACTTT
-	TRBD1	TRBV5-1	TRBJ2-7	CASSLDDGQGDEQYF	TGCGCCAGCAGCTTGGATGATGGACAGGGCGACGAGCAGTACTTC
-	-	TRBV28	TRBJ1-4	CASRIEYNEKLFF	TGTGCCAGCAGAATAGAATATAATGAAAAACTGTTTTTT
-	TRBD1	TRBV3-1/TRBV3-2	TRBJ2-1	CASSPPDRGGNEQFF	TGTGCCAGCAGCCCCCCGGACAGGGGGGGAAATGAGCAGTTCTTC
-	TRBD1	TRBV9	TRBJ1-4	CASSAGGSNEKLFF	TGTGCCAGCAGCGCAGGGGGTTCCAATGAAAAACTGTTTTTT
-	-	TRBV6-5	TRBJ1-5	CASSQDSSNQPQHF	TGTGCCAGCAGTCAGGACAGTAGCAATCAGCCCCAGCATTTT
-	-	TRBV28	TRBJ1-4	CASSFSRHNEKLFF	TGTGCCAGCAGTTTTTCCAGGCATAATGAAAAACTGTTTTTT
-	-	TRBV29-1	TRBJ1-3	CSVDGGTSGNTIYF	TGCAGCGTTGATGGGGGGACCTCTGGAAACACCATATATTTT